What follows are 13 T cell receptor beta chains derived from one specimen sequenced in a study of T cell changes during pregnancy in multiple sclerosis (dated by TCRdb to between 2018 and 2021). The library was produced with the immunoSEQ multiplex PCR assay. This is the immuneACCESS table as TCRdb keeps it, with only in-frame sequences that have V and J called. A part of the clones is gone; compared with another copy, unresolved V genes explain less than half, and the rest is unexplained. The sample table shows 100,000 to 150,000 clones, and approximately 94% are seen once. The top ten hold around 6% of the sample. This specimen was peripheral blood, taken before pregnancy. The receptors originated from a female donor with multiple sclerosis, enrolled in a pregnancy study.

This chain joins TRBV18 and TRBJ2-3, with TRBD2 matching over 11 bases. V shed 6 bases and J 3 bases; nucleotides not matched to a gene: 14. The CDR3 spans 18 residues. Germline CDR1 and CDR2: KGHSH and LQKENI. CDR3 protein: CASSSDSLLAGGTDTQYF. The DNA of the CDR3 is TGTGCCAGCTCGTCCGACTCACTTTTAGCGGGAGGGACAGATACGCAGTATTTT.

The chain uses TRBV9 and TRBJ2-1; D possibly corresponds to TRBD2 (7 bases). Germline CDR1 SGDLS, CDR2 YYNGEE. The CDR3 runs to 17 residues. V shed 2 bases and J shed 9 bases, with 24 bases lying between them. The CDR3 nucleotides read TGTGCCAGCAGCGTCACTGTGGGGAGTGGGGGGGCGGTTGAGCAGTTCTTC. Protein sequence: CASSVTVGSGGAVEQFF.

CDR3 protein: CATSRVRGQTEAFF. The CDR3 DNA reads TGTGCCACCAGCAGAGTTCGAGGGCAGACTGAAGCTTTCTTT. The chain couples TRBV15 to TRBJ1-1; D not certain. The V end was cut by 1 base, the J end by 5 bases, with 11 bases between. The CDR3 runs 14 residues. The germline CDR1 and CDR2 sequences are LNHNV and YYDKDF (reference sequence).

This clone was recorded only once. J is TRBJ1-1 and V is TRBV18; 11 bases line up with TRBD1. From germline, CDR1 is KGHSH and CDR2 LQKENI. CDR3 length: 19 amino acids. The V gene end was trimmed by 3 bases and the J gene end by 5 bases; junction bases not matched to a gene: 17. CDR3 sequence: CASSPLGSGQGVFGTEAFF. CDR3 DNA sequence: TGTGCCAGCTCACCCTTAGGATCGGGACAGGGGGTTTTTGGGACTGAAGCTTTCTTT.

The chain couples TRBV5-6 to TRBJ1-2; no definite D call. The CDR3 extends over 13 amino acids. CDR1 is SGHDT and CDR2 is YYEEEE in the germline V gene. V shed 4 bases and J shed 4 bases, with 11 bases lying between them. CDR3 protein: CASSQFRTYGYTF. CDR3 coding DNA: TGTGCCAGCAGCCAGTTCCGAACCTATGGCTACACCTTC.

The chain recombines TRBV18 with TRBJ2-2; a weak D match, TRBD2 (6 bases). CDR3 length: 15 residues. Trimming left V 4 bases short and J 4 bases short, with 13 bases between. Germline assignment: CDR1 KGHSH and CDR2 LQKENI. The CDR3 region has the DNA TGTGCCAGCTCACGACCGGGGCGGGGCACCGGGGAGCTGTTTTTT. This encodes CASSRPGRGTGELFF.

The rearrangement links TRBV5-6 to TRBJ1-6; 7 bases fit TRBD1. In germline, CDR1 is SGHDT, CDR2 YYEEEE. This CDR3 has 15 amino acids. Trimming removed 2 bases from V and 3 bases from J; junction bases left unmatched: 2. In DNA, the CDR3 is TGTGCCAGCAGCTTTTCAGGGGGCTATAATTCACCCCTCCACTTT. Protein product: CASSFSGGYNSPLHF.

This chain uses TRBV7-9 with TRBJ2-1, with D hard to call. The V gene's germline CDR1 is SEHNR and CDR2 FQNEAQ (reference sequence). CDR3 length equals 15 residues. Trimming left V 5 bases short and J 9 bases short, with 20 bases between. CDR3 nucleotides: TGTGCCAGCAGCCCTGCCGGGTCTCAAGCGAGTGAGCAGTTCTTC. This encodes CASSPAGSQASEQFF.

This clone has only one observation. The V call is TRBV15, the J call TRBJ1-4, with D perhaps matching TRBD1 (6 bases). Deletions cut 0 bases from V and 1 base from J, with 9 bases between. Looked up from germline, CDR1 is LNHNV and CDR2 is YYDKDF (reference sequence). This CDR3 is built from 16 residues. The DNA of the CDR3 is TGTGCCACCAGCAGAGATAGGGGGGGAACTAATGAAAAACTGTTTTTT. This gives the protein CATSRDRGGTNEKLFF.

This chain uses TRBV28 with TRBJ1-4; 7 nucleotides agree with TRBD1. The CDR3 has 12 residues. V lost 6 bases, J lost 8 bases, and 3 bases stayed unmatched. Germline CDR1 reads MDHEN; CDR2 reads SYDVKM. The CDR3 DNA reads TGTGCCAGCAGAGGGACAGCCGAAAAACTGTTTTTT. This encodes CASRGTAEKLFF.

Only one count was recorded for this clone. The rearrangement uses TRBV27 and TRBJ2-2; 11 bases map to TRBD2. The V gene end was trimmed by 2 bases and the J gene end by 3 bases; junction bases not matched to a gene: 2. Germline V gene lookup returns CDR1 MNHEY and CDR2 SMNVEV (reference sequence). The CDR3 is made up of 16 amino acids. The CDR3 DNA reads TGTGCCAGCAGTTTAACTAGCGGGAGTCACACCGGGGAGCTGTTTTTT. Residues: CASSLTSGSHTGELFF.

J is TRBJ1-1 and V is TRBV18; 8 bases map to TRBD1. Losses at the gene ends were 2 bases for V and 10 bases for J; bases not matched to a gene: 3. Germline loops: CDR1 KGHSH, CDR2 LQKENI. This CDR3 is 12 amino acids long. The CDR3 DNA sequence: TGTGCCAGCTCACCAGCCGGGACAGGAGCTTTCTTT. Amino acid sequence: CASSPAGTGAFF.

The rearrangement links TRBV14 to TRBJ2-1; 10 nucleotides agree with TRBD2. The CDR3 runs 15 residues. J gave up 6 bases and V 3 bases, and 5 bases lay outside the gene matches. The germline V gene has CDR1 SGHDN and CDR2 FVKESK. CDR3 residues: CASSQLAGGINEQFF. DNA for the CDR3: TGTGCCAGCAGCCAGTTAGCGGGAGGTATCAATGAGCAGTTCTTC.